One sample yielded the 25 T cell receptor beta chains listed below, sequenced in a study of T cell repertoires in ileal Crohn's disease. The time point: neoterminal ileum biopsy at postoperative endoscopy, about 6 months after surgery. The repertoire was sequenced with immunoSEQ multiplex PCR; TCRdb's copy has only in-frame clones and lacks some. The sample yields about 13,000 clones, 78% seen once. The sample was ileal tissue. The receptors come from an adult with Crohn's disease.

This CDR3 reads CASEEGGVSNQPQHF. The CDR3 DNA reads TGTGCCAGCGAAGAAGGAGGGGTTAGCAATCAGCCCCAGCATTTT. The gene calls are TRBV2 and TRBJ1-5, with D possibly TRBD1 on 5 matching bases. V gave up 8 bases and J gave up 0 bases, with 14 bases separating them. Looked up from germline, CDR1 is SNHLY and CDR2 is FYNNEI. This CDR3 spans 15 amino acids. The full variable domain, its missing parts supplied by reference TRBV2 and TRBJ1-5, is EPEVTQTPSHQVTQMGQEVILRCVPISNHLYFYWYRQILGQKVEFLVSFYNNEISEKSEIFDDQFSVERPDGSNFTLKIRSTKLEDSAMYFCASEEGGVSNQPQHFGDGTRLSIL.

The chain recombines TRBV15 with TRBJ2-5, with a possible D match to TRBD1 (6 bases). The CDR3 has 16 amino acids. Germline V gives CDR1 LNHNV, CDR2 YYDKDF (reference sequence). Between the trimmed V and J ends, which lost 3 bases and 4 bases, there was a span of 18 bases. The CDR3 DNA is TGTGCCACCAGCAGGTTTATGGGGGCGAACACAGAGACCCAGTACTTC. It specifies CATSRFMGANTETQYF.

This chain connects TRBV9 to TRBJ2-7; TRBD2 aligns across 10 bases. Germline CDR1 reads SGDLS; CDR2 reads YYNGEE. There are 16 residues in the CDR3. V dropped 0 bases and J dropped 7; count of bases not matched to a gene: 10. CDR3 in DNA: TGTGCCAGCAGCGTAGGGGCTAGCGGGGGCACGTCGGAGCAGTACTTC. Its protein is CASSVGASGGTSEQYF.

The chain employs TRBV2 and TRBJ1-1; perhaps TRBD1 as D (6 bases). Trimming pared 3 bases from V and 3 bases from J, leaving 14 bases between. The germline V gene encodes CDR1 SNHLY and CDR2 FYNNEI. The CDR3 covers 15 residues. CDR3 nucleotides: TGTGCCAGCAGTGACCCCGGGACAAGGGACACTGAAGCTTTCTTT. It specifies CASSDPGTRDTEAFF.

The rearrangement uses TRBV6-6 and TRBJ2-4; 7 bases agree with TRBD1. V dropped 10 bases and J dropped 7; count of bases not matched to a gene: 13. Germline V gene sequence: CDR1 MNHNY, CDR2 SVGAGI (reference sequence). This CDR3 has 14 residues. The CDR3 sequence is CAILDRALGNIQYF. The CDR3 nucleotides are TGTGCCATCCTTGACAGGGCGTTGGGCAACATTCAGTACTTC.

The CDR3 DNA follows: TGCGCCAGCAGCTTGGGACTAGCGGGAGGGCAACTAGGAGAGACCCAGTACTTC. Residues: CASSLGLAGGQLGETQYF. This rearrangement joins TRBV5-1 to TRBJ2-5, with TRBD2 matching 14 bases. The CDR3 has 18 residues. V trimming: 0 bases; J trimming: 4 bases; junction bases outside the gene matches: 8. Germline V gene lookup returns CDR1 SGHRS and CDR2 YFSETQ. The full variable domain, with the rest looked up from reference TRBV5-1 and TRBJ2-5, is KAGVTQTPRYLIKTRGQQVTLSCSPISGHRSVSWYQQTPGQGLQFLFEYFSETQRNKGNFPGRFSGRQFSNSRSEMNVSTLELGDSALYLCASSLGLAGGQLGETQYFGPGTRLLVL.

The rearrangement joins TRBV2 to TRBJ1-1; 10 bases are shared with TRBD1. The J segment lost 1 base and the V segment lost 4 bases, leaving 6 bases of the junction unmatched. CDR1 and CDR2 from the germline V gene are SNHLY and FYNNEI. There are 16 residues in the CDR3. The CDR3 DNA follows: TGTGCCAGCAGTGCCGGGACAGGGGCCGGGAACACTGAAGCTTTCTTT. This sequence encodes CASSAGTGAGNTEAFF.

The genes are TRBV30 and TRBJ1-2; D remains ambiguous. The ends were cut back, 4 bases at V and 4 bases at J, with 10 bases in the middle. This CDR3 has 12 residues. The germline V gene encodes CDR1 GTSNPN and CDR2 SVGIG (reference sequence). CDR3 nucleotide sequence: TGTGCCTGGAAAGAGGTGCTCTATGGCTACACCTTC. This sequence encodes CAWKEVLYGYTF.

The rearrangement joins TRBV28 to TRBJ2-7, with D tentatively TRBD2 (5 bases). Germline CDR1 and CDR2: MDHEN and SYDVKM. The length of the CDR3 is 12 residues. V lost 2 bases and J 9 bases, leaving 11 bases between the germline ends. CDR3: CASSLDRGWQYF. CDR3 coding DNA: TGTGCCAGCAGTTTAGACCGAGGGTGGCAGTACTTC.

The chain uses TRBV19 and TRBJ2-7; 8 nucleotides align to TRBD1. This CDR3 comprises 14 residues. The junction had 6 bases not matched to a gene; V was cut back by 5 bases and J by 3 bases. Germline CDR1 LNHDA, CDR2 SQIVND (reference sequence). The CDR3 DNA reads TGTGCCAGTAGTCCCAGGGGGCGCGTCTACGAGCAGTACTTC. This encodes CASSPRGRVYEQYF.

V is TRBV5-1 and J is TRBJ2-7, with D uncertain. This CDR3 comprises 15 residues. Germline assignment: CDR1 SGHRS and CDR2 YFSETQ. The V end lost 7 bases, the J end lost 6 bases, and 23 bases lay between the germline ends. DNA for the CDR3: TGCGCCAGCCAAACCGACGACTCCGGCCCTGGCGAGCAGTACTTC. This encodes CASQTDDSGPGEQYF.

This clone was seen only once. V usage is TRBV14 and J usage is TRBJ1-2; possible D gene TRBD1, 6 bases. Trimming stripped 2 bases from V and 2 bases from J, with 9 bases between. The CDR3 is made up of 14 amino acids. The germline V gene has CDR1 SGHDN and CDR2 FVKESK. CDR3 DNA sequence: TGTGCCAGCAGCCAAACCACAGGGAACTATGGCTACACCTTC. Encoded protein: CASSQTTGNYGYTF.

The rearrangement joins TRBV14 to TRBJ2-3; D might be TRBD2 (5 bases). Germline V CDR1 and CDR2: SGHDN, FVKESK. The CDR3 has 14 amino acids. V dropped 6 bases and J dropped 8 bases, with 18 bases sitting between them. The CDR3, as DNA: TGTGCCAGCAGAGCAAGGTCAGAGGGCCCTACGCAGTATTTT. Amino acids: CASRARSEGPTQYF.

This clone has a handful of counts. V gene TRBV19 combines with J gene TRBJ2-3, with 7 bases identical to TRBD2. The CDR3 is made up of 13 amino acids. Germline loops: CDR1 LNHDA, CDR2 SQIVND (reference sequence). Trimming removed 6 bases from V and 11 bases from J; junction bases left unmatched: 11. The CDR3 protein is CASSGRAGIGQYF. The CDR3 nucleotides are TGTGCCAGTAGCGGTAGAGCGGGAATCGGGCAGTATTTT.

The gene calls are TRBV6-4 and TRBJ1-6, with 7 bases matching TRBD1. Trimming took 6 bases from V and 7 from J; bases not matched to a gene: 9. The CDR3 extends over 15 amino acids. CDR1 MRHNA and CDR2 SNTAGT come from the germline V gene. CDR3 region: CASRRDSGGNSPLHF. In nucleotides, the CDR3 is TGTGCCAGCAGGCGGGATTCAGGGGGAAATTCACCCCTCCACTTT.

This clone appeared once. V usage is TRBV7-9 and J usage is TRBJ2-1; weak D call: TRBD2 (6 bases). With 1 base removed from V and 7 bases from J, the gap between germline ends came to 11 bases. CDR3 length equals 14 residues. Germline values: CDR1 SEHNR, CDR2 FQNEAQ (reference sequence). As DNA, the CDR3 is TGTGCCAGCAGCTTAGGCGTCGGAGGGAATGAGCAGTTCTTC. Translating gives CASSLGVGGNEQFF.

J is TRBJ1-1 and V is TRBV29-1, with 8 bases lining up with TRBD1. V gave up 2 bases and J gave up 1 base; unmatched junction bases: 6. Germline loops: CDR1 SQVTM, CDR2 ANQGSEA. CDR3 length: 15 residues. This CDR3 is CSVEKGTGWNTEAFF. CDR3 DNA sequence: TGCAGCGTTGAAAAGGGGACAGGTTGGAACACTGAAGCTTTCTTT.

This clone came up once. Different DNA sequences within this sample yield the same CDR3. The chain joins TRBV10-3 to TRBJ2-7; 13 bases line up with TRBD2. This CDR3 contains 15 residues. Germline V CDR1 and CDR2: ENHRY, SYGVKD. With 2 bases clipped from V and 4 bases from J, the junction kept 2 bases outside the gene matches. CDR3 region: CAISEGLAGVYEQYF. DNA for the CDR3: TGTGCCATCAGTGAGGGACTAGCGGGAGTTTACGAGCAGTACTTC.

J is TRBJ2-1 and V is TRBV5-6, with 7 nucleotides matching TRBD1. The CDR3 spans 15 residues. With V trimmed by 2 bases and J by 3 bases, 5 bases remained unmatched. Germline V gene sequence: CDR1 SGHDT, CDR2 YYEEEE. The CDR3 protein is CASSFGQDLYNEQFF. The CDR3 DNA reads as TGTGCCAGCAGCTTCGGACAGGATCTCTACAATGAGCAGTTCTTC.

This sequence joins TRBV30 and TRBJ2-7, with 8 bases aligning to TRBD1. Germline CDR1 reads GTSNPN; CDR2 reads SVGIG (reference sequence). V was pared by 4 bases and J by 6 bases, with 8 bases of the junction left unmatched. There are 13 residues in the CDR3. The CDR3 coding sequence is TGTGCCTGGAAGCGGCAGGGGGCCTCCGAGCAGTACTTC. Amino acid sequence: CAWKRQGASEQYF.

V usage is TRBV18 and J usage is TRBJ1-3; a weak D match, TRBD1 (6 bases). CDR1 and CDR2 (germline): KGHSH, LQKENI. V gave up 0 bases and J gave up 4 bases, with 7 bases separating them. This CDR3 has 14 residues. The CDR3 loop reads CASSPPGGGNTIYF. CDR3 nucleotides: TGTGCCAGCTCACCACCAGGGGGAGGAAACACCATATATTTT.

The rearrangement uses TRBV7-2 and TRBJ2-7; 7 bases are a match to TRBD2. The CDR3 contains 14 residues. CDR1 is SGHTA, CDR2 FQGNSA, per germline. Germline trimming cut 6 bases from V and 2 bases from J; bases unmatched to any gene: 7. CDR3 region: CASRGGAGTYEQYF. CDR3 bases: TGTGCCAGCAGGGGAGGGGCAGGCACCTACGAGCAGTACTTC. The variable domain in full, completed from reference TRBV7-2 and TRBJ2-7, reads GAGVSQSPSNKVTEKGKDVELRCDPISGHTALYWYRQSLGQGLEFLIYFQGNSAPDKSGLPSDRFSAERTGGSVSTLTIQRTQQEDSAVYLCASRGGAGTYEQYFGPGTRLTVT.

The chain uses TRBV2 and TRBJ2-5; 9 nucleotides line up with TRBD1. J lost 4 bases, V lost 7 bases, and 4 bases had no gene match. This CDR3 is built from 13 residues. From germline, CDR1 is SNHLY and CDR2 FYNNEI. As DNA, the CDR3 is TGTGCCAGCACTTTGGACAGGGGAGAGACCCAGTACTTC. Encoded protein: CASTLDRGETQYF. Combining the CDR3 with reference TRBV2 and TRBJ2-5 gives the whole variable domain EPEVTQTPSHQVTQMGQEVILRCVPISNHLYFYWYRQILGQKVEFLVSFYNNEISEKSEIFDDQFSVERPDGSNFTLKIRSTKLEDSAMYFCASTLDRGETQYFGPGTRLLVL.

This rearrangement joins TRBV7-8 to TRBJ1-1; D is perhaps TRBD1 (6 bases). The V end lost 5 bases, the J end lost 0 bases, and 10 bases lay between the germline ends. Germline V gene sequence: CDR1 SGHVS, CDR2 FQNEAQ. The CDR3 is made up of 14 amino acids. CDR3 DNA: TGTGCCAGCAGCCTGGGACATATGAACACTGAAGCTTTCTTT. Translated: CASSLGHMNTEAFF.

The V and J genes are TRBV6-1 and TRBJ1-6; 10 bases align to TRBD1. Germline V gene data show CDR1 as MNHNS and CDR2 as SASEGT. V dropped 10 bases and J dropped 8; count of bases not matched to a gene: 5. The CDR3 loop spans 13 amino acids. The chain's CDR3 is CAIKGQGYSPLHF. The DNA of the CDR3 is TGTGCCATCAAGGGACAGGGGTATTCACCCCTCCACTTT.